Listed here is a single T cell receptor (beta chain). Antigen unknown. A junction end diverges from the germline sequence, so it may reflect a read error. The data originate from a study of T cells in Graves' hyperthyroidism and ophthalmopathy. Study-wide background: Peripheral blood sampling occurred at initial diagnosis, before any treatment.

Researchers amplified the TCR beta CDR3 regions from RNA transcripts. The HTBI set primed first-round TCR CDR3 RT-PCR. One entry per CDR3 protein results from TCRdb running MiXCR on the multiplex PCR reads. Of hundreds of thousands of distinct CDR3 sequences in the sample, approximately 15% are singletons; the top ten hold approximately 18%. This CDR3 comprises 13 residues. Germline V gene sequence: CDR1 SGHRS, CDR2 YFSETQ. Study-wide points: Stable hyperthyroidism was separated from ophthalmopathy by a model based on 13 V-J features.

Exclusion of patients followed from uncontrolled infection, other autoimmune disease, pregnancy or lactation. Sequencing input: blood. This rearrangement joins TRBV5-1 to TRBJ2-1; D unresolved. The TCR comes from a woman in her late teens or twenties with Graves' hyperthyroidism. The CDR3, as DNA: TGCGCCAGCAACTTAGCCTCCAACAATGAGCAGTTCTTC. Translating it yields CASNLASNNEQFF.